A single sample is the source of the 24 T cell receptor beta chains below, sequenced in a study of identical twins. A single record per CDR3 protein comes from TCRdb applying MiXCR to the 5' RACE reads. Counted here are hundreds of thousands of distinct CDR3 sequences, around an eighth occurring once; the ten biggest clones make up around 1.5%. These sequences were also reported in another study, on yellow fever vaccine responses in identical twins.

Sequenced sample: PBMCs. The origin of the receptors is a woman aged 18-29 years in good health.

This chain connects TRBV4-1 to TRBJ2-1; D gene unclear. The CDR3 sequence is 16 residues long. V lost 4 bases to trimming and J lost 0 bases, with 13 bases between them. Germline V lookup: CDR1 MGHRA, CDR2 YSYEKL. CDR3 in DNA: TGCGCCAGCAGCCCAGGTGGCTACTTCTCCTACAATGAGCAGTTCTTC. It codes for CASSPGGYFSYNEQFF.

This clonotype was detected only a few times. This chain connects TRBV7-9 to TRBJ2-7, with 7 bases identical to TRBD1. The ends lost 7 bases at V and 7 bases at J; junction bases unmatched: 4. CDR1 is SEHNR, CDR2 FQNEAQ, per germline (reference sequence). This CDR3 spans 11 amino acids. The CDR3 region is CASKGASEQYF. As DNA, the CDR3 is TGTGCCAGCAAGGGGGCGAGTGAGCAGTACTTC. Filled out from reference TRBV7-9 and TRBJ2-7, the complete variable domain reads DTGVSQNPRHKITKRGQNVTFRCDPISEHNRLYWYRQTLGQGPEFLTYFQNEAQLEKSRLLSDRFSAERPKGSFSTLEIQRTEQGDSAMYLCASKGASEQYFGPGTRLTVT.

The chain has TRBV5-1 and TRBJ2-7; tentatively, D is TRBD1 or TRBD2 (8 bases each). Germline CDR1 SGHRS, CDR2 YFSETQ. CDR3 length equals 16 residues. Trimming left V 2 bases short and J 5 bases short, with 20 bases between. The CDR3 sequence is CASSLAGDRGPHEQYV. The DNA for the CDR3 is TGCGCCAGCAGCTTAGCGGGAGACAGGGGACCCCACGAGCAGTACGTC.

In this sample, this clonotype turned up a few times. CDR3 region: CASSRTEYGYTF. The CDR3, as DNA: TGTGCCAGCAGCAGAACAGAATATGGCTACACCTTC. The gene calls are TRBV28 and TRBJ1-2; D is undetermined. The ends were cut back, 6 bases at V and 5 bases at J, with 10 bases in the middle. CDR1 and CDR2 (germline): MDHEN, SYDVKM. The CDR3 sequence is 12 residues long.

This clonotype has just a few counts. The V gene is TRBV12-3 or TRBV12-4, the J gene TRBJ2-2, with 13 bases aligning to TRBD2. This CDR3 is built from 15 residues. Trimming at V came to 5 bases and at J to 7 bases, leaving 4 bases not matched to a gene. This CDR3 is CASSGLAGDNGELFF. The CDR3 DNA sequence: TGTGCCAGCAGTGGACTAGCGGGAGATAACGGGGAGCTGTTTTTT.

This chain links TRBV2 with TRBJ2-3; no firm D call. The CDR3 extends over 11 amino acids. The V gene's germline CDR1 is SNHLY and CDR2 FYNNEI. CDR3 coding DNA: TGTGCAACCCAGAGCACAGATACGCAGTATTTT. Translated: CATQSTDTQYF.

This chain uses TRBV11-3 with TRBJ2-3, with D perhaps matching TRBD1 or TRBD2 (5 bases each). V dropped 7 bases and J dropped 0 bases, with 17 bases sitting between them. There are 16 residues in the CDR3. From germline, CDR1 is SGHNT and CDR2 YENEEA. CDR3 sequence (DNA): TGTGCCAGCACCCTTAGGGGACCGACTAGCACAGATACGCAGTATTTT. Its translation: CASTLRGPTSTDTQYF.

This clonotype was counted a few times. At one of its ends the junction is not consistent with the germline gene, which may arise from a read error. V and J are TRBV6-1 and TRBJ2-1, with D perhaps matching TRBD2 (7 bases). This CDR3 region has 15 residues. Germline loops: CDR1 MNHNS, CDR2 SASEGT. The CDR3 sequence: CASSPRGGARIEQFF. The CDR3, as DNA: TGCGCCAGCAGCCCTAGGGGGGGGGCTAGGATTGAGCAGTTCTTC.

This clonotype was seen only a few times. The V call is TRBV5-1, the J call TRBJ2-1; the match to TRBD2 covers 11 bases. Germline V lookup: CDR1 SGHRS, CDR2 YFSETQ. This CDR3 region has 16 residues. V dropped 4 bases and J dropped 5; count of bases not matched to a gene: 8. The CDR3 sequence: CASSPPGTSGNNEQFF. The DNA of the CDR3 is TGCGCCAGCAGCCCCCCCGGGACTAGCGGAAACAATGAGCAGTTCTTC.

This chain links TRBV5-1 with TRBJ2-5; D is possibly TRBD1 (6 bases). This CDR3 region has 15 residues. Between the trimmed V and J ends, which lost 4 bases and 1 base, there was a span of 14 bases. Germline CDR1 SGHRS, CDR2 YFSETQ. The CDR3 loop reads CASSLLTTGQETQYF. In DNA, the CDR3 is TGCGCCAGCAGCCTCCTGACGACAGGCCAAGAGACCCAGTACTTC.

This chain links TRBV3-1 with TRBJ2-3, with D possibly matching TRBD1 (5 bases). Trimming removed 11 bases from V and 9 bases from J, with 27 bases in between. The germline V gene encodes CDR1 LGHDT and CDR2 YNNKEL (reference sequence). The CDR3 contains 15 residues. CDR3 DNA sequence: TGTGCCTGCTCCAAGCAGGTCCCCCGGACACAGACGCAGTATTTT. Its protein is CACSKQVPRTQTQYF.

The chain carries TRBV7-3 and TRBJ2-7, with TRBD2 as a possible D gene (6 bases). Germline-derived CDR1 and CDR2 are SGHTA and FQGTGA. The germline V and J ends were trimmed by 6 bases and 7 bases, with 22 bases remaining between them. The CDR3 spans 15 residues. The CDR3 reads CASRRGRRARREQYF. The CDR3 nucleotides are TGTGCCAGCAGGCGGGGTAGGAGGGCCCGGCGGGAGCAGTACTTC.

This clonotype has a count of ten or more. The rearrangement joins TRBV28 to TRBJ1-1, with no clear D. V was clipped by 5 bases and J by 0 bases, with 16 bases between them. The CDR3 has 16 amino acids. Looked up from germline, CDR1 is MDHEN and CDR2 is SYDVKM. The CDR3 protein is CASSLGSVLVNTEAFF. Written as DNA, the CDR3 is TGTGCCAGCAGTCTGGGGTCCGTGTTGGTGAACACTGAAGCTTTCTTT.

This rearrangement joins TRBV2 to TRBJ2-5, with a tentative D call TRBD2 (5 bases). Germline assignment: CDR1 SNHLY and CDR2 FYNNEI. Trimming removed 6 bases from V and 1 base from J, with 12 bases in between. The length of the CDR3 is 14 residues. Written as DNA, the CDR3 is TGTGCCAGCAGAGGACTGGGGAGCCAAGAGACCCAGTACTTC. Translating it yields CASRGLGSQETQYF.

This clonotype was counted only a few times. This chain links TRBV28 with TRBJ2-5, with D perhaps assigned TRBD1 or TRBD2 (5 bases each). CDR3 length: 16 residues. Trimming shortened V by 5 bases and J by 5 bases, and 21 bases separated the two germline ends. Germline-derived CDR1 and CDR2 are MDHEN and SYDVKM. CDR3 residues: CASSARVGLWGETQYF. CDR3 in DNA: TGTGCCAGCAGTGCTCGCGTCGGGCTTTGGGGGGAGACCCAGTACTTC.

This clonotype was counted between two and nine times. V usage is TRBV12-3 or TRBV12-4 and J usage is TRBJ2-2; D perhaps matches TRBD1 (5 bases). Trimming cost V 3 bases and J 4 bases, with 9 bases left between them. The CDR3 has 14 residues. The CDR3 DNA reads as TGTGCCAGCAGTTTCGCGGACATCACCGGGGAGCTGTTTTTT. Residues: CASSFADITGELFF.

This clonotype was detected many times. The CDR3 spells CASSLDRGYNSPLHF. Written as DNA, the CDR3 is TGCGCCAGCAGCTTGGACAGGGGTTATAATTCACCCCTCCACTTT. The V call is TRBV5-1, the J call TRBJ1-6, with 7 positions matching TRBD1. Per the germline V gene, CDR1 is SGHRS and CDR2 is YFSETQ. V was pared by 0 bases and J by 4 bases, with 1 base of the junction left unmatched. This CDR3 spans 15 amino acids.

This clonotype was counted between two and nine times. The J gene is TRBJ2-5, the V gene TRBV12-3 or TRBV12-4, with TRBD1 matching 7 bases. The junction had 5 bases not matched to a gene; V was cut back by 0 bases and J by 1 base. CDR3 size: 16 residues. As DNA, the CDR3 is TGTGCCAGCAGTTTAGCGAGGGACAGATTCCAAGAGACCCAGTACTTC. This gives the protein CASSLARDRFQETQYF.

This clonotype was counted between two and nine times. The gene calls are TRBV3-1 and TRBJ2-1, with 7 bases lining up with TRBD1. Per germline, CDR1 LGHDT and CDR2 YNNKEL (reference sequence). After removal of 1 base from V and 7 bases from J, the junction contained 4 bases not matched to a gene. The CDR3 totals 14 residues. The CDR3 DNA is TGTGCCAGCAGCCAAGCGACAGGGCGGAATGAGCAGTTCTTC. It encodes CASSQATGRNEQFF.

V and J are TRBV20-1 and TRBJ2-1, with 11 bases identical to TRBD2. This CDR3 contains 15 residues. The V gene's germline CDR1 is DFQATT and CDR2 SNEGSKA (reference sequence). V shed 7 bases, J shed 7 bases, and the junction held 12 bases outside the gene matches. The CDR3 DNA reads as TGCAGTGGTACTAGCGGGAGCCTGGGTGATAATGAGCAGTTCTTC. It translates to CSGTSGSLGDNEQFF.

V usage is TRBV27 and J usage is TRBJ2-3, with a tentative D call TRBD2 (6 bases). The CDR3 has 15 residues. CDR1 is MNHEY and CDR2 is SMNVEV in the germline V gene (reference sequence). Trimming stripped 3 bases from V and 0 bases from J, with 10 bases between. The CDR3 is CASSLRRGSTDTQYF. As DNA, the CDR3 is TGTGCCAGCAGTTTGAGACGGGGGAGCACAGATACGCAGTATTTT.

The CDR3 is CASSLASGSNLNEQFF. CDR3 nucleotides: TGCGCCAGCAGCTTGGCTTCCGGGAGTAATTTGAATGAGCAGTTCTTC. The chain employs TRBV5-1 and TRBJ2-1; maybe TRBD2 (6 bases). The CDR3 contains 16 residues. V gave up 0 bases and J gave up 7 bases, with 17 bases separating them. Germline assignment: CDR1 SGHRS and CDR2 YFSETQ.

CDR3 in amino acids: CASSALAGTRTYEQYF. In nucleotides, the CDR3 is TGTGCCAGCAGCGCCCTAGCGGGGACTAGGACCTACGAGCAGTACTTC. This rearrangement joins TRBV9 to TRBJ2-7; 9 bases fit TRBD2. J gave up 2 bases and V 3 bases, and 9 bases lay outside the gene matches. Germline CDR1 and CDR2: SGDLS and YYNGEE. The CDR3 covers 16 residues.

This clonotype has just a few counts. V and J are TRBV21-1 and TRBJ1-5; TRBD1 is the table's D call and was not checked against the DNA. TRBV21-1 is flagged as a pseudogene. The length of the CDR3 is 15 residues. CDR3 loop: CASSKWAGVGWPQHF. The CDR3 DNA follows: TGTGCCAGCAGCAAATGGGCCGGGGTGGGATGGCCCCAGCATTTT.